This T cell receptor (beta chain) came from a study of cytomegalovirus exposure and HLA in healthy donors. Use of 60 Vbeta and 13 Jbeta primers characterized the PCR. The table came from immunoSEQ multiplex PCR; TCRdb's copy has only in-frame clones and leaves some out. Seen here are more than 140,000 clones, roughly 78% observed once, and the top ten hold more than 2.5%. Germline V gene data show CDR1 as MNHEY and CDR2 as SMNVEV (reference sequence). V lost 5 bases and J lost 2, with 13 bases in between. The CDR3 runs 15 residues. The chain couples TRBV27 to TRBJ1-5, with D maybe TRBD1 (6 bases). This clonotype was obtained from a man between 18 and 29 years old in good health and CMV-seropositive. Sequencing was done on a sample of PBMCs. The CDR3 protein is CASSNQGPGNQPQHF. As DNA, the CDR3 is TGTGCCAGCAGTAACCAGGGGCCGGGCAATCAGCCCCAGCATTTT.